Reported below is one T cell receptor beta chain. Its antigen is as yet unknown. This entry belongs to a study of T cells expressing NK-cell markers. Study details: Sorted CD3+CD56+NKG2C+, CD3+CD56+NKG2C- and CD3+CD56-NKG2C+ T-cell subsets were beta-chain profiled. General observations from the study: Researchers report these clonotypes also headed the CD3+CD56-NKG2C+ fraction in a handful of donors.

This CDR3 spans 13 amino acids. CDR1 is DFQATT, CDR2 SNEGSKA, per germline (reference sequence). 5'RACE template switching built TCR beta cDNA with unique molecular identifiers. TCRdb reprocessed the 5' RACE reads and reports one entry per CDR3 protein, with no DNA. The sample table sets out some 340,000 distinct CDR3 sequences. Material: blood T cells: a sorted CD56 or NKG2C T cell subset, CD4+ or CD8+ T cells, or bulk PBMC T cells (not recorded which). The sequence was collected from a man aged 18-75 years in good health. The rearrangement uses TRBV20-1 and TRBJ1-5. CDR3 protein: CSARLRWDQPQHF.